This T cell receptor beta chain emerged from a study of cytomegalovirus exposure and HLA in healthy donors. General study results and limits: TRBV6-2, TRBV6-3 and some other V segments were excluded as indistinguishable. The study had only CMV serostatus as immune exposure information. Roughly uniform depth of sequencing across donors was assumed in presence/absence analyses.

With 4 bases clipped from V and 4 bases from J, the junction kept 6 bases outside the gene matches. The V gene's germline CDR1 is SGHRS and CDR2 YFSETQ. This CDR3 is 14 amino acids long. 60 Vbeta and 13 Jbeta primers were used in PCR. In the authors' methods: The count from a later analysis was 65 million to 90 million unique TCR beta chains, around 11 million of them shared. Measured with immunoSEQ multiplex PCR; TCRdb has only the in-frame clones, and not every one. Clone size and the V and J calls come from that table; the DNA yielded D and trimming. The table shows roughly 110,000 clones, with roughly four fifths occurring only once. Note on this clone: Antigen specificity is unknown.

Sequenced: PBMCs. This TCR derives from a man between 18 and 29 years old in good health and CMV-seronegative. The chain links TRBV5-1 to TRBJ1-2; 8 bases line up with TRBD1. CDR3 protein: CASSTGDRSYGYTF. CDR3 sequence (DNA): TGCGCCAGCAGCACCGGGGACAGGAGCTATGGCTACACCTTC.